The clone carrying this TCR beta chain has just a few counts. Its specificity is not known. CDR3 length equals 16 residues. The germline V gene has CDR1 MDHEN and CDR2 SYDVKM. Losses at the gene ends were 6 bases for V and 3 bases for J; bases not matched to a gene: 13. One heparinised blood draw, averaging approximately 0.11 L, came from each donor. This sample is drawn from a study of beta chain features in type 1 diabetes. Study-level findings and limits: Insertion counts at VDJ junctions were lower in type 1 diabetes patients, who also showed more deletions there. All four CD4+ subsets from Type 1 diabetes patients carried moderately but significantly shorter TCRB CDR3s. cDNA sequencing could over-represent cells with high TCR expression.

The investigators reverse transcribed all of the isolated RNA, so they sequenced expressed TCRB transcripts. Sequencing used immunoSEQ multiplex PCR; TCRdb keeps in-frame clones, though not all of them. Of some 330,000 clones in the sample, about 12% were seen once. The material sequenced was naive CD4+ T cells from blood. V and J are TRBV28 and TRBJ2-7, with TRBD1 identical over 8 bases. The TCR originated in a woman aged 18-30 years with type 1 diabetes. The CDR3: CASSRTPGQAGYEQYF. CDR3 coding DNA: TGTGCCAGCAGCCGGACCCCGGGACAGGCTGGCTACGAGCAGTACTTC.